This section outlines one T cell receptor beta chain sequence together with its context. Sequencing used immunoSEQ multiplex PCR; TCRdb keeps in-frame clones, though not all of them. Of 150,000 to 200,000 clones listed, 87% are singletons. Trimming took 5 bases from V and 7 from J; bases not matched to a gene: 7. The CDR3 loop spans 13 amino acids. Germline assignment: CDR1 LGHNA and CDR2 YNFKEQ. This specimen comes from a study of blood T cell repertoires in COVID-19. Study at large: The cDNA or gDNA used as material had been derived from T cells, B-cell-depleted T cells, or PBMCs.

The chain employs TRBV4-2 and TRBJ1-2, with 7 positions matching TRBD1. Material for sequencing was PBMCs or T cells enriched from blood (not recorded which). The source is a woman aged 25-40 years who had recovered from COVID-19. The CDR3 DNA is TGTGCCAGCAGCGAAGGGGGCGAGGCTGGCTACACCTTC. It is translated as CASSEGGEAGYTF.